This T cell receptor (beta chain) was sequenced in a study of fetal regulatory T cell absence and autoimmunity. Whole-study context: Without clinical diabetes, IPEX patients showed exocrine pancreas autoimmunity. Study-wide results and caveats: Some top pancreas TCR clones were over 90-fold enriched versus cord blood.

Clones were read by immunoSEQ multiplex PCR, and TCRdb kept only the in-frame ones, dropping some. Here the sample spans about 95,000 clones, about three quarters being singletons. V gave up 0 bases and J gave up 2 bases, with 7 bases separating them. CDR1 MGHRA and CDR2 YSYEKL come from the germline V gene. The CDR3 loop spans 14 amino acids. Note on this clone: Its antigen is unidentified.

The sequenced sample consisted of pancreas tissue. This clonotype was obtained from a male donor with IPEX syndrome. The V call is TRBV4-1, the J call TRBJ1-2; D is undetermined. In DNA form, the CDR3 reads TGCGCCAGCAGCCAAGATACCAGAAACTATGGCTACACCTTC. Encoded protein: CASSQDTRNYGYTF.